This is a list of T cell receptor beta chains from one sample in a study of blood T cell repertoires in COVID-19. Generated by immunoSEQ multiplex PCR, the TCRdb table keeps only in-frame clones and is missing some. The table has under 55,000 clones, about nine tenths seen once. The sequencing input was peripheral blood. These receptors came from a human donor in a cohort sampled during active COVID-19. Both conserved end residues are part of each CDR3. The D gene is left open where the match is weak. Only part of the rows carry a size: once, few, many, or a class if the clone is expanded.

abundance: -
d_gene: -
j_gene: TRBJ1-3
v_gene: TRBV5-4
len: 14
CDR3nt: TGTGCCAGCAGCTTGTCAGGGACTGGAAACACCATATATTTT
CDR3aa: CASSLSGTGNTIYF

abundance: -
d_gene: -
j_gene: TRBJ1-6
v_gene: TRBV6-2/TRBV6-3
len: 14
CDR3nt: TGTGCCAGCAGTTACGGGACTTATAATTCACCCCTCCACTTT
CDR3aa: CASSYGTYNSPLHF

abundance: -
d_gene: TRBD1
j_gene: TRBJ1-6
v_gene: TRBV4-2
len: 17
CDR3nt: TGTGCCAGCAGCCCGCAAGGTCCCAGGGGGAATAATTCACCCCTCCACTTT
CDR3aa: CASSPQGPRGNNSPLHF

abundance: -
d_gene: -
j_gene: TRBJ2-3
v_gene: TRBV4-3
len: 18
CDR3nt: TGCGCCAGCAGCCAATCGCATATTCAGGCGGGGACCACAGATACGCAGTATTTT
CDR3aa: CASSQSHIQAGTTDTQYF

abundance: -
d_gene: -
j_gene: TRBJ1-6
v_gene: TRBV30
len: 17
CDR3nt: TGTGCCTGGAGTCTACCGGCCGGGACTGGGGGAGGTTCACCCCTCCACTTT
CDR3aa: CAWSLPAGTGGGSPLHF

abundance: -
d_gene: -
j_gene: TRBJ1-1
v_gene: TRBV4-1
len: 16
CDR3nt: TGCGCCAGCAGCCCTAGAGGGTTTTTACCGAACACTGAAGCTTTCTTT
CDR3aa: CASSPRGFLPNTEAFF

abundance: -
d_gene: -
j_gene: TRBJ1-1
v_gene: TRBV13
len: 13
CDR3nt: TGTGCCAGCAGCTTAGTAGGGGTTACTGAAGCTTTCTTT
CDR3aa: CASSLVGVTEAFF

abundance: -
d_gene: TRBD1
j_gene: TRBJ2-1
v_gene: TRBV5-5
len: 14
CDR3nt: TGTGCCAGCAGCCAAAGAGGGACAGGCAATGAGCAGTTCTTC
CDR3aa: CASSQRGTGNEQFF

abundance: -
d_gene: -
j_gene: TRBJ1-2
v_gene: TRBV6-6
len: 14
CDR3nt: TGTGCCAGCACCGGGGGGGGGCAGCTCTATGGCTACACCTTC
CDR3aa: CASTGGGQLYGYTF

abundance: once
d_gene: -
j_gene: TRBJ2-3
v_gene: TRBV9
len: 16
CDR3nt: TGTGCCAGCAGCGTCGTAGCGACGGTCCCAACAGATACGCAGTATTTT
CDR3aa: CASSVVATVPTDTQYF

abundance: -
d_gene: TRBD1
j_gene: TRBJ1-2
v_gene: TRBV4-1
len: 19
CDR3nt: TGCGCCAGCAGCCGACGCGACTCGACAGGGGATAGTTTAAACTATGGCTACACCTTC
CDR3aa: CASSRRDSTGDSLNYGYTF

abundance: -
d_gene: -
j_gene: TRBJ1-5
v_gene: TRBV30
len: 13
CDR3nt: TGTGCCTGGACCCGAGGAGGGGCGCAGCCCCAGCATTTT
CDR3aa: CAWTRGGAQPQHF

abundance: -
d_gene: TRBD1
j_gene: TRBJ2-3
v_gene: TRBV24-1
len: 13
CDR3nt: TGTGCCACCGAGGGGGCTGGCACAGATACGCAGTATTTT
CDR3aa: CATEGAGTDTQYF

abundance: -
d_gene: TRBD1
j_gene: TRBJ2-2
v_gene: TRBV30
len: 14
CDR3nt: TGTGCCTGGGGGACAGGGGTAAAAACCGGGGAGCTGTTTTTT
CDR3aa: CAWGTGVKTGELFF

abundance: few
d_gene: TRBD1
j_gene: TRBJ1-6
v_gene: TRBV10-3
len: 15
CDR3nt: TGTGCCATCAGTGAGTTCCGACAGGGTGATTCACCCCTCCACTTT
CDR3aa: CAISEFRQGDSPLHF

abundance: few
d_gene: TRBD1
j_gene: TRBJ2-7
v_gene: TRBV5-1
len: 14
CDR3nt: TGCGCCAGCAGCCCCGACAGGGCAACCTACGAGCAGTACTTC
CDR3aa: CASSPDRATYEQYF

abundance: -
d_gene: -
j_gene: TRBJ1-2
v_gene: TRBV6-6
len: 13
CDR3nt: TGTGCCAGCAGTCCTCCGGGGTACTATGGCTACACCTTC
CDR3aa: CASSPPGYYGYTF

abundance: -
d_gene: -
j_gene: TRBJ1-5
v_gene: TRBV2
len: 13
CDR3nt: TGTGCCTCCCGGCAGGGGTGGAATCAGCCCCAGCATTTT
CDR3aa: CASRQGWNQPQHF

abundance: -
d_gene: -
j_gene: TRBJ1-1
v_gene: TRBV2
len: 16
CDR3nt: TGTGCCAGCAGTGAAGCGCTTCAGGGGATGAACACTGAAGCTTTCTTT
CDR3aa: CASSEALQGMNTEAFF

abundance: -
d_gene: -
j_gene: TRBJ2-2
v_gene: TRBV6-9
len: 13
CDR3nt: TGTGCCAGCAGTTATAGTTCGCGTACGGAGCTGTTTTTT
CDR3aa: CASSYSSRTELFF

abundance: -
d_gene: TRBD1
j_gene: TRBJ2-5
v_gene: TRBV7-6
len: 15
CDR3nt: TGTGCCAGCAGCATACGGACAGGGGGACAAGAGACCCAGTACTTC
CDR3aa: CASSIRTGGQETQYF

abundance: once
d_gene: -
j_gene: TRBJ2-1
v_gene: TRBV4-1
len: 13
CDR3nt: TGCGCCAGCAGCCAAGAGGAGGATGGTGAGCAGTTCTTC
CDR3aa: CASSQEEDGEQFF

abundance: once
d_gene: TRBD1
j_gene: TRBJ2-3
v_gene: TRBV12-5
len: 15
CDR3nt: TGTGCTAGTGGGACTGACAGGGATGGGATAGATACGCAGTATTTT
CDR3aa: CASGTDRDGIDTQYF

abundance: -
d_gene: TRBD1
j_gene: TRBJ2-5
v_gene: TRBV7-9
len: 16
CDR3nt: TGTGCCAGCAGCTTAGGGACAGGGGGCTATCAAGAGACCCAGTACTTC
CDR3aa: CASSLGTGGYQETQYF

abundance: -
d_gene: -
j_gene: TRBJ2-7
v_gene: TRBV20-1
len: 13
CDR3nt: TGCAGTGCTAGTTCGGGGATATACTACGAGCAGTACTTC
CDR3aa: CSASSGIYYEQYF

abundance: -
d_gene: -
j_gene: TRBJ1-1
v_gene: TRBV6-2/TRBV6-3
len: 12
CDR3nt: TGTGCCAGCAGTTACAAACAGGGTGAAGCTTTCTTT
CDR3aa: CASSYKQGEAFF

abundance: -
d_gene: -
j_gene: TRBJ2-7
v_gene: TRBV9
len: 13
CDR3nt: TGTGCCAGCAGCGTAGGCACAGTCCACGAGCAGTACTTC
CDR3aa: CASSVGTVHEQYF

abundance: -
d_gene: -
j_gene: TRBJ2-3
v_gene: TRBV19
len: 14
CDR3nt: TGTGCCAGTAGTGCCTACGGACAGTCCCAAATTAGTGATTTT
CDR3aa: CASSAYGQSQISDF

abundance: -
d_gene: TRBD1
j_gene: TRBJ1-4
v_gene: TRBV5-8
len: 13
CDR3nt: TGTGCCAGCAGCGGACAGGGACGGGAAAAACTGTTTTTT
CDR3aa: CASSGQGREKLFF

abundance: -
d_gene: TRBD1
j_gene: TRBJ2-3
v_gene: TRBV6-2/TRBV6-3
len: 15
CDR3nt: TGTGCCAGCAGTTACGGACAGGGGAGCACAGATACGCAGTATTTT
CDR3aa: CASSYGQGSTDTQYF

abundance: -
d_gene: TRBD1
j_gene: TRBJ1-5
v_gene: TRBV19
len: 13
CDR3nt: TGTGCCAGTAGTATGACAGGGAATCAGCCCCAGCATTTT
CDR3aa: CASSMTGNQPQHF

abundance: -
d_gene: -
j_gene: TRBJ1-5
v_gene: TRBV4-1
len: 16
CDR3nt: TGCGCCAGCAGCCCCCTGGGGGGTTATAGCAATCAGCCCCAGCATTTT
CDR3aa: CASSPLGGYSNQPQHF

abundance: -
d_gene: TRBD1
j_gene: TRBJ1-2
v_gene: TRBV19
len: 15
CDR3nt: TGTGCCAGTAGTATAGAAGTCAGGGGGAACTATGGCTACACCTTC
CDR3aa: CASSIEVRGNYGYTF

abundance: -
d_gene: -
j_gene: TRBJ2-3
v_gene: TRBV5-8
len: 14
CDR3nt: TGTGCCAGCAGCTCTCGGTCTATCACAGATACGCAGTATTTT
CDR3aa: CASSSRSITDTQYF

abundance: -
d_gene: -
j_gene: TRBJ2-1
v_gene: TRBV6-2/TRBV6-3
len: 13
CDR3nt: TGTGCCAGCAGTTACAATCTTTACAATGAGCAGTTCTTC
CDR3aa: CASSYNLYNEQFF

abundance: -
d_gene: TRBD2
j_gene: TRBJ2-7
v_gene: TRBV7-2
len: 15
CDR3nt: TGTGCCAGCAGGCGGGGCGGGGGGATGTCCTACGAGCAGTACTTC
CDR3aa: CASRRGGGMSYEQYF

abundance: -
d_gene: TRBD1
j_gene: TRBJ1-6
v_gene: TRBV7-2
len: 13
CDR3nt: TGTGCCAGCAGCGCGACAGGGGCCTCACCCCTCCACTTT
CDR3aa: CASSATGASPLHF